This entry features one T cell receptor beta chain sequence. Across 24 US areas, participants ranged in age from about 18 to 90 years. This entry comes from a study of blood T cell repertoires in COVID-19. Study background: Samples taken during acute and convalescent COVID-19 were collected in the United States, Italy and Spain.

The repertoire was sequenced with immunoSEQ multiplex PCR; TCRdb's copy has only in-frame clones and lacks some. The data hold roughly 220,000 clones, with about 80% observed a single time. The sample taken for sequencing was PBMCs or T cells enriched from blood (not recorded which). This receptor was taken from a woman aged 40 to 50 with acute COVID-19.

CDR3 coding DNA: TGTGCCACCAGTGACGGTTTGGGGACAGGCAGTACAGATACGCAGTATTTT. It translates to CATSDGLGTGSTDTQYF. This chain joins TRBV24-1 and TRBJ2-3; 8 positions agree with TRBD1. V lost 4 bases and J lost 3; bases outside the gene matches: 11. Germline V gives CDR1 KGHDR, CDR2 SFDVKD. This CDR3 contains 17 residues.